Listed below are T cell receptor beta chains from one sample, sequenced in a study of blood T cells in healthy people across ages. TCRdb analysed the 5' RACE reads with MiXCR anew, one entry per CDR3 protein. The table shows roughly 800,000 distinct CDR3 sequences, with 58% occurring only once. Sequenced input: blood. The receptors were sampled from a young man in good health. CDR3s include the opening cysteine and the closing phenylalanine or tryptophan. A D gene is named only where the DNA matches it firmly. Not every row has a clone size; where given, it reads once, few, many or a size class.

CDR3nt: TGTGCCAGCAGTGCTAGCGGGAGATACAATGAGCAGTTCTTC
CDR3aa: CASSASGRYNEQFF
d_gene: TRBD2
v_gene: TRBV27
j_gene: TRBJ2-1
abundance: few

CDR3nt: TGCAGCGTTGGGCCGGGCGGGGAATACGAGCAGTACTTC
CDR3aa: CSVGPGGEYEQYF
d_gene: -
v_gene: TRBV29-1
j_gene: TRBJ2-7
abundance: -

CDR3nt: TGTGCTAGTGGCTACAACAGGGGGCAAGGCTACACCTTC
CDR3aa: CASGYNRGQGYTF
d_gene: TRBD1
v_gene: TRBV12-5
j_gene: TRBJ1-2
abundance: few

CDR3nt: TGTACCAGCAGCTTAACATGGGGGAGCAATCAGCCCCAGCATTTT
CDR3aa: CTSSLTWGSNQPQHF
d_gene: -
v_gene: TRBV7-6
j_gene: TRBJ1-5
abundance: once

CDR3nt: TGCAGTGCTGAGGGGACTCGGGATGAGCAGTTCTTC
CDR3aa: CSAEGTRDEQFF
d_gene: -
v_gene: TRBV20-1
j_gene: TRBJ2-1
abundance: -

CDR3nt: TGTGCCAGCAACCGACTAGCGGGAGAAGGCGGCGAGCAGTACTTC
CDR3aa: CASNRLAGEGGEQYF
d_gene: TRBD2
v_gene: TRBV7-2
j_gene: TRBJ2-7
abundance: few

CDR3nt: TGCAGTGCTAGGATCACAGAAAGTAACTACAATGAGCAGTTCTTC
CDR3aa: CSARITESNYNEQFF
d_gene: -
v_gene: TRBV20-1
j_gene: TRBJ2-1
abundance: -

CDR3nt: TGCAGTGCTAGAGATTGGGGGAGTAGTGGCTACACCTTC
CDR3aa: CSARDWGSSGYTF
d_gene: -
v_gene: TRBV20-1
j_gene: TRBJ1-2
abundance: -

CDR3nt: TGTGCCAGCACTCGAGGGCCTCAAGAGACCCAGTACTTC
CDR3aa: CASTRGPQETQYF
d_gene: -
v_gene: TRBV25-1
j_gene: TRBJ2-5
abundance: many

CDR3nt: TGCAGTGCCGTAGATTCTGCCGCTACCTACGAGCAGTACTTC
CDR3aa: CSAVDSAATYEQYF
d_gene: -
v_gene: TRBV20-1
j_gene: TRBJ2-7
abundance: -

CDR3nt: TGTGCCAGCAGCCAAGATCAGCGCGAGCAGTACTTC
CDR3aa: CASSQDQREQYF
d_gene: -
v_gene: TRBV3-1
j_gene: TRBJ2-7
abundance: many

CDR3nt: TGCAGTGCTCCCCCGGGAGGGCCCCGAGAGACCCAGTACTTC
CDR3aa: CSAPPGGPRETQYF
d_gene: TRBD2
v_gene: TRBV20-1
j_gene: TRBJ2-5
abundance: few

CDR3nt: TGCGCCAGCAGCGGGACAGGGACCCGTGGTGAAAAACTGTTTTTT
CDR3aa: CASSGTGTRGEKLFF
d_gene: TRBD1
v_gene: TRBV5-1
j_gene: TRBJ1-4
abundance: -

CDR3nt: TGTGCCAGCAGCTTCCGCTACGGGGCGAACACTGAAGCTTTCTTT
CDR3aa: CASSFRYGANTEAFF
d_gene: -
v_gene: TRBV7-9
j_gene: TRBJ1-1
abundance: -

CDR3nt: TGTGCCTGGATTGTACTCTGGGGAGGTGAGCAGTTCTTC
CDR3aa: CAWIVLWGGEQFF
d_gene: -
v_gene: TRBV30
j_gene: TRBJ2-1
abundance: once

CDR3nt: TGCAGTGCTATCCGACAGGATTCCTATGGCTACACCTTC
CDR3aa: CSAIRQDSYGYTF
d_gene: -
v_gene: TRBV20-1
j_gene: TRBJ1-2
abundance: -

CDR3nt: TGTGCCAGCAGTCCATCCCTAACAGCAGGGAACTATGGCTACACCTTC
CDR3aa: CASSPSLTAGNYGYTF
d_gene: -
v_gene: TRBV12-3/TRBV12-4
j_gene: TRBJ1-2
abundance: -

CDR3nt: TGCGCCAGCAGCCAAGACCTAGAAGTCGGGGAGCTGTTTTTT
CDR3aa: CASSQDLEVGELFF
d_gene: -
v_gene: TRBV4-3
j_gene: TRBJ2-2
abundance: many

CDR3nt: TGCGCCAGCAGCCTCGGTGGGAACGGGGAGCTGTTTTTT
CDR3aa: CASSLGGNGELFF
d_gene: -
v_gene: TRBV5-1
j_gene: TRBJ2-2
abundance: -

CDR3nt: TGCAGTGCTAGTAGGGCGGGCAATCAGCCCCAGCATTTT
CDR3aa: CSASRAGNQPQHF
d_gene: -
v_gene: TRBV20-1
j_gene: TRBJ1-5
abundance: -

CDR3nt: TGTGCCAGCAGTTATAGCGGGGGGAGCACAGATACGCAGTATTTT
CDR3aa: CASSYSGGSTDTQYF
d_gene: TRBD2
v_gene: TRBV6-5
j_gene: TRBJ2-3
abundance: -

CDR3nt: TGTGCCAGCAAGACAGGGGGCTTGGGCTCCTATAATTCACCCCTCCACTTT
CDR3aa: CASKTGGLGSYNSPLHF
d_gene: TRBD1
v_gene: TRBV6-2/TRBV6-3
j_gene: TRBJ1-6
abundance: few

CDR3nt: TGCAGTGCTAGTCACTTCGAAGGGACCCAGTACTTC
CDR3aa: CSASHFEGTQYF
d_gene: -
v_gene: TRBV20-1
j_gene: TRBJ2-5
abundance: -

CDR3nt: TGTGCCAGCAGACAGACAGGGGATGGTTCACCCCTCCACTTT
CDR3aa: CASRQTGDGSPLHF
d_gene: TRBD1
v_gene: TRBV5-6
j_gene: TRBJ1-6
abundance: once

CDR3nt: TGTGCCAGCAGCTTAAAGGCTGGTGCGGAGACCCAGTACTTC
CDR3aa: CASSLKAGAETQYF
d_gene: -
v_gene: TRBV7-9
j_gene: TRBJ2-5
abundance: few

CDR3nt: TGTGCCAGCATGCCACGACTAGCATCATACGAGCAGTACTTC
CDR3aa: CASMPRLASYEQYF
d_gene: TRBD2
v_gene: TRBV28
j_gene: TRBJ2-7
abundance: -

CDR3nt: TGTGCCTGGAGTGTCGGCGGGGGGTTTAGCAATGAGCAGTTCTTC
CDR3aa: CAWSVGGGFSNEQFF
d_gene: TRBD2
v_gene: TRBV30
j_gene: TRBJ2-1
abundance: -

CDR3nt: TGTGCCAGCAGTTCCCCTTTCCTGACAGGCCTCTACGAGCAGTACTTC
CDR3aa: CASSSPFLTGLYEQYF
d_gene: -
v_gene: TRBV28
j_gene: TRBJ2-7
abundance: -

CDR3nt: TGCGCCAGCAGCGAACAGGTGGGGAACACTGAAGCTTTCTTT
CDR3aa: CASSEQVGNTEAFF
d_gene: -
v_gene: TRBV5-1
j_gene: TRBJ1-1
abundance: -

CDR3nt: TGTGCCATCAGTGCGGGACAAGGGGCAAGTGAGCAGTTCTTC
CDR3aa: CAISAGQGASEQFF
d_gene: -
v_gene: TRBV10-3
j_gene: TRBJ2-1
abundance: -

CDR3nt: TGTGCCAGCAGTCGCGGGACGGCTTACAATGAGCAGTACTTC
CDR3aa: CASSRGTAYNEQYF
d_gene: -
v_gene: TRBV27
j_gene: TRBJ2-7
abundance: -

CDR3nt: TGCGCCAGCAGCTTGGATCCGCGGGAGACCCAGTACTTC
CDR3aa: CASSLDPRETQYF
d_gene: -
v_gene: TRBV5-1
j_gene: TRBJ2-5
abundance: few

CDR3nt: TGTGCCAGCAATGTGACACCGCCGAATGGCTACACCTTC
CDR3aa: CASNVTPPNGYTF
d_gene: -
v_gene: TRBV2
j_gene: TRBJ1-2
abundance: -

CDR3nt: TGTGCCAGCAGCCGAGTAGGGGATAACAATGAGCAGTTCTTC
CDR3aa: CASSRVGDNNEQFF
d_gene: -
v_gene: TRBV4-2
j_gene: TRBJ2-1
abundance: -

CDR3nt: TGCAGTGCTGCCCCATGGGCAGAGAGCTACGAGCAGTACTTC
CDR3aa: CSAAPWAESYEQYF
d_gene: -
v_gene: TRBV20-1
j_gene: TRBJ2-7
abundance: many

CDR3nt: TGTGCCAGCAGTGTGGCTAGCGGGGTCTCAGGGACCCAGTACTTC
CDR3aa: CASSVASGVSGTQYF
d_gene: TRBD2
v_gene: TRBV25-1
j_gene: TRBJ2-5
abundance: -

CDR3nt: TGTGCCACCAGTGAAGGCCGGGACAGGGGGAATTCACCCCTCCACTTT
CDR3aa: CATSEGRDRGNSPLHF
d_gene: TRBD1
v_gene: TRBV24-1
j_gene: TRBJ1-6
abundance: -

CDR3nt: TGTGCCAGCAGCTTAGGGAGTTCAAAGTTCTTC
CDR3aa: CASSLGSSKFF
d_gene: -
v_gene: TRBV7-9
j_gene: TRBJ2-1
abundance: few

CDR3nt: TGTGCCAGCAGCCCCGCGACAGGGGGCAATCAGCCCCAGCATTTT
CDR3aa: CASSPATGGNQPQHF
d_gene: TRBD1
v_gene: TRBV3-1
j_gene: TRBJ1-5
abundance: -

CDR3nt: TGCGCCAGCAGTCCGACTAGCGGGACTAGCACAGATACGCAGTATTTT
CDR3aa: CASSPTSGTSTDTQYF
d_gene: TRBD2
v_gene: TRBV10-2
j_gene: TRBJ2-3
abundance: -